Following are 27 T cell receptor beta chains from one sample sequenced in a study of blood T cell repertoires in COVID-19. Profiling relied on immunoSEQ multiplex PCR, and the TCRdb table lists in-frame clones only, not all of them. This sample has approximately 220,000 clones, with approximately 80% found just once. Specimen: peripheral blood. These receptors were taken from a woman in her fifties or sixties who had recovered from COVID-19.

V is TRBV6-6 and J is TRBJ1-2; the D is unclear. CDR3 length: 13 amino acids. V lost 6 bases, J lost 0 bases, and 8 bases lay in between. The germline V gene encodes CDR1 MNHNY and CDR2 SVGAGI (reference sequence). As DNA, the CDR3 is TGTGCCAGCAGGCAGGATGCTAACTATGGCTACACCTTC. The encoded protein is CASRQDANYGYTF.

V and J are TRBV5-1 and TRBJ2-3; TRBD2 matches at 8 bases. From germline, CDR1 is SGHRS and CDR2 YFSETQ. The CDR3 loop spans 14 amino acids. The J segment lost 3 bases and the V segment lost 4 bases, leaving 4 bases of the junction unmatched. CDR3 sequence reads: CASSVSGVTDTQYF. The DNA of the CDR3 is TGCGCCAGCAGCGTTAGCGGGGTGACAGATACGCAGTATTTT.

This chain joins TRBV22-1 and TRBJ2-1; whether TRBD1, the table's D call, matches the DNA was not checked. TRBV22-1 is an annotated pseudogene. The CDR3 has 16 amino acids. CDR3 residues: CPGSTRKTLSYNEQFF. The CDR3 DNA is TGTCCTGGGAGCACCAGAAAAACGCTCTCCTACAATGAGCAGTTCTTC.

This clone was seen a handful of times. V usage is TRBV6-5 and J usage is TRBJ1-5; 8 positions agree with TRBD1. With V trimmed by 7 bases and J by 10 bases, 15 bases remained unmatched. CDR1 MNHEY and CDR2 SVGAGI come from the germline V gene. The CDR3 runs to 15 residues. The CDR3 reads CASNPDRAPRRPQHF. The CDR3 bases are TGTGCCAGCAATCCGGACAGGGCCCCTAGGAGACCCCAGCATTTT.

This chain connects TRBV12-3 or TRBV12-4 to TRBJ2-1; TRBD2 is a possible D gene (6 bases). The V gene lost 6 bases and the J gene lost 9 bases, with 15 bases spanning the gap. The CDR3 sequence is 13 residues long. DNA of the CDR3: TGTGCCAGCAGCCGGACGGCGGGACTTGAGCAGTTCTTC. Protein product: CASSRTAGLEQFF.

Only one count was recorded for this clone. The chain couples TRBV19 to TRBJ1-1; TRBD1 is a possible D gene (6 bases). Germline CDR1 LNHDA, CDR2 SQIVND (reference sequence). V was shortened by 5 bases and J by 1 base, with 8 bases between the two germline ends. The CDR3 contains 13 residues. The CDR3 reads CASSVRGNTEAFF. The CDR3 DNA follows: TGTGCCAGTAGTGTCAGGGGGAACACTGAAGCTTTCTTT. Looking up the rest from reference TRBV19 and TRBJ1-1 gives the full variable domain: DGGITQSPKYLFRKEGQNVTLSCEQNLNHDAMYWYRQDPGQGLRLIYYSQIVNDFQKGDIAEGYSVSREKKESFPLTVTSAQKNPTAFYLCASSVRGNTEAFFGQGTRLTVV.

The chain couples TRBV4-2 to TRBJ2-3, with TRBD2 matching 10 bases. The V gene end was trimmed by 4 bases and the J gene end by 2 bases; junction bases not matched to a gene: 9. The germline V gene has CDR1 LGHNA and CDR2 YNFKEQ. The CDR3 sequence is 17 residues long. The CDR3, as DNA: TGTGCCAGCAGCCGAATCTCCCTAGCGGGGGACACAGATACGCAGTATTTT. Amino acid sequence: CASSRISLAGDTDTQYF.

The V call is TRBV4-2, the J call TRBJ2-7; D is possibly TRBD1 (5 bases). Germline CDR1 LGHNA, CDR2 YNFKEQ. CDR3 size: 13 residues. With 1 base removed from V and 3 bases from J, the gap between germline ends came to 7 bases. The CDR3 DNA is TGTGCCAGCAGCCAAGGTGACAGCTACGAGCAGTACTTC. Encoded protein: CASSQGDSYEQYF.

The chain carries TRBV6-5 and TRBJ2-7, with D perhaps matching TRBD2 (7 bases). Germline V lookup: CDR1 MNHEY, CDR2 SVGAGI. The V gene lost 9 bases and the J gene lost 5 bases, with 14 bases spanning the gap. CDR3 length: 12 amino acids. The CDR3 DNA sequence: TGTGCCAGTGGGGGGGCGGGGCACGAGCAGTACTTC. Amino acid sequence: CASGGAGHEQYF.

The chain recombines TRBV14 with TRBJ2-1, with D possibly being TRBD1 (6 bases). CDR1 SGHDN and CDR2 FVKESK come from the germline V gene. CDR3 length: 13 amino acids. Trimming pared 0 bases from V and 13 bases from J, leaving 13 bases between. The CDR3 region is CASSQDQGGRQFF. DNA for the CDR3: TGTGCCAGCAGCCAAGATCAAGGGGGACGCCAGTTCTTC. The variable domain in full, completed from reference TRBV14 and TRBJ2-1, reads EAGVTQFPSHSVIEKGQTVTLRCDPISGHDNLYWYRRVMGKEIKFLLHFVKESKQDESGMPNNRFLAERTGGTYSTLKVQPAELEDSGVYFCASSQDQGGRQFFGPGTRLTVL.

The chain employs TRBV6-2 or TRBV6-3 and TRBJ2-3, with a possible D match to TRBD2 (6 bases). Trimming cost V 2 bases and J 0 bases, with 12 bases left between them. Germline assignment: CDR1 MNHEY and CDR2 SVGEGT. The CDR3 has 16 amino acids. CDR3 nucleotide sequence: TGTGCCAGCAGTTACCCCCTAGCGAGGAGCACAGATACGCAGTATTTT. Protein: CASSYPLARSTDTQYF.

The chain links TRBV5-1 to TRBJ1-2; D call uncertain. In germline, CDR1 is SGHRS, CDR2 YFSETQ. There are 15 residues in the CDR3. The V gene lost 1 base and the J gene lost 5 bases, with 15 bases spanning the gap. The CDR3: CASSLNSILRYGYTF. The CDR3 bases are TGCGCCAGCAGCTTGAATTCTATTTTGAGGTATGGCTACACCTTC. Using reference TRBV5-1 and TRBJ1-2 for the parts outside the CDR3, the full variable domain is KAGVTQTPRYLIKTRGQQVTLSCSPISGHRSVSWYQQTPGQGLQFLFEYFSETQRNKGNFPGRFSGRQFSNSRSEMNVSTLELGDSALYLCASSLNSILRYGYTFGSGTRLTVV.

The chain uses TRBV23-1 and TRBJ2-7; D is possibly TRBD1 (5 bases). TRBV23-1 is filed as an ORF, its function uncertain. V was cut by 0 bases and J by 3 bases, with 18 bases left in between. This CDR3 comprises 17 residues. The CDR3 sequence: CASSQSGRDESGYEQYF. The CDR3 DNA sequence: TGCGCCAGCAGTCAATCGGGCAGGGATGAATCGGGCTACGAGCAGTACTTC.

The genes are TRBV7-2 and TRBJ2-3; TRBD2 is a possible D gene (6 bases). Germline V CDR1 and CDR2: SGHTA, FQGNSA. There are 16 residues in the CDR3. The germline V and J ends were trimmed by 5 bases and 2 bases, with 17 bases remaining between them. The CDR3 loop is CASSIPVGGITDTQYF. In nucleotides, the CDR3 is TGTGCCAGCAGCATACCCGTTGGGGGGATCACAGATACGCAGTATTTT.

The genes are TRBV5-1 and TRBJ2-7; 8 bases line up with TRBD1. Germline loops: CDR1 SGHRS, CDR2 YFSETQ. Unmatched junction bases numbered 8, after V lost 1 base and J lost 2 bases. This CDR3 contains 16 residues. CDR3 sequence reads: CASSLNPGTGTYEQYF. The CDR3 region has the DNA TGCGCCAGCAGCTTGAACCCCGGGACAGGTACCTACGAGCAGTACTTC.

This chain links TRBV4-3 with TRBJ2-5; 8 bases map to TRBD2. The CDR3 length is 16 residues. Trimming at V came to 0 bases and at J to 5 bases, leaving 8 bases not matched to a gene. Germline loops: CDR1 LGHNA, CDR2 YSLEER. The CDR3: CASSQERYGGAETQYF. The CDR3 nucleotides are TGCGCCAGCAGCCAAGAACGGTACGGGGGGGCGGAGACCCAGTACTTC.

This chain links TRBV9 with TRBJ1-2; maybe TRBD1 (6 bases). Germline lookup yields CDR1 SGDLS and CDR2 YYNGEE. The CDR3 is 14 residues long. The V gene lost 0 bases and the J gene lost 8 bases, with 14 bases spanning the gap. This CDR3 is CASSVAMGAGGYTF. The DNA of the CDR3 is TGTGCCAGCAGCGTAGCTATGGGGGCCGGAGGCTACACCTTC.

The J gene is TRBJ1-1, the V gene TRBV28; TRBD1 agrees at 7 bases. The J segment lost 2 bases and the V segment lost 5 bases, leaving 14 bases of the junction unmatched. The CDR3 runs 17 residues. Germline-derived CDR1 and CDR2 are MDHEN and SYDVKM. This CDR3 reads CASSTYRGPSLNTEAFF. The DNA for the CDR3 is TGTGCCAGCAGTACCTACAGGGGCCCTTCCTTAAACACTGAAGCTTTCTTT.

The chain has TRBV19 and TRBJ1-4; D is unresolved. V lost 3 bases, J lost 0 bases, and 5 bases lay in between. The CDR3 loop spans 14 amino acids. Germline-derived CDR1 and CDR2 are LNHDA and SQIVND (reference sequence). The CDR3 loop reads CASSITSTNEKLFF. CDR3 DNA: TGTGCCAGTAGTATTACATCAACTAATGAAAAACTGTTTTTT. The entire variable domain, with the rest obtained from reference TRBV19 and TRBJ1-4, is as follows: DGGITQSPKYLFRKEGQNVTLSCEQNLNHDAMYWYRQDPGQGLRLIYYSQIVNDFQKGDIAEGYSVSREKKESFPLTVTSAQKNPTAFYLCASSITSTNEKLFFGSGTQLSVL.

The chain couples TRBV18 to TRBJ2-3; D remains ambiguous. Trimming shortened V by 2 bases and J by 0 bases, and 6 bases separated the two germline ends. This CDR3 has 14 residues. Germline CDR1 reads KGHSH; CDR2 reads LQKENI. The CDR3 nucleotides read TGTGCCAGCTCACCAAGCGACAGCACAGATACGCAGTATTTT. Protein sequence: CASSPSDSTDTQYF.

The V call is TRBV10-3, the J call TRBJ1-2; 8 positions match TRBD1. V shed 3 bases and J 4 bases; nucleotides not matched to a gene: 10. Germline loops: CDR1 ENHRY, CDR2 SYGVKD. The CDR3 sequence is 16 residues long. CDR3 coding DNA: TGTGCCATCAGTGACTCGAGGGGACAGGCAATCTATGGCTACACCTTC. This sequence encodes CAISDSRGQAIYGYTF.

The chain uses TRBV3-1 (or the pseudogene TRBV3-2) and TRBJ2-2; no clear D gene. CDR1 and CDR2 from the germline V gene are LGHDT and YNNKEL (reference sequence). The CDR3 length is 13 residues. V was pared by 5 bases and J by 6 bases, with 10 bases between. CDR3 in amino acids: CASSFLRAGELFF. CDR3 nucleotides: TGTGCCAGCAGCTTCCTAAGAGCCGGGGAGCTGTTTTTT.

CDR3 nucleotide sequence: TGTGCCAGCAGCAAAGGGAACAGGGAGCGCGAGCAGTACTTC. Residues: CASSKGNREREQYF. V is TRBV21-1 and J is TRBJ2-7; TRBD1 is the table's D call, not checked against the DNA. TRBV21-1 is reported as a pseudogene. The CDR3 totals 14 residues.

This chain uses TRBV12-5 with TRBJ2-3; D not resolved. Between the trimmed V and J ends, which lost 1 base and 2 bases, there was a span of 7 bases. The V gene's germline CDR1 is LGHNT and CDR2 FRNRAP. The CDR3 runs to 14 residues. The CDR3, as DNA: TGTGCTAGTGGTTTGGGCAGGTACACAGATACGCAGTATTTT. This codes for CASGLGRYTDTQYF.

CDR3: CASSPGTGGQPQHF. In DNA form, the CDR3 reads TGTGCCAGCAGCCCTGGGACAGGGGGCCAGCCCCAGCATTTT. The rearrangement joins TRBV7-9 to TRBJ1-5, with TRBD1 identical over 12 bases. The CDR3 has 14 residues. V gave up 5 bases and J gave up 7 bases; unmatched junction bases: 3. CDR1 and CDR2 from the germline V gene are SEHNR and FQNEAQ (reference sequence).

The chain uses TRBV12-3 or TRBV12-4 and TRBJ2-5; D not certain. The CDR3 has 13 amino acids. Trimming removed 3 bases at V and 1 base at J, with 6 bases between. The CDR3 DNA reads TGTGCCAGCAGTTTGGGCACCCAAGAGACCCAGTACTTC. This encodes CASSLGTQETQYF.

The CDR3: CASSPIEGKGNTIYF. CDR3 nucleotide sequence: TGTGCCAGCTCACCAATCGAGGGCAAAGGAAACACCATATATTTT. The rearrangement links TRBV18 to TRBJ1-3; unclear D gene. Germline lookup yields CDR1 KGHSH and CDR2 LQKENI. The CDR3 covers 15 residues. V lost 2 bases and J 4 bases, leaving 12 bases between the germline ends. Supplemented by reference TRBV18 and TRBJ1-3, the full variable domain reads NAGVMQNPRHLVRRRGQEARLRCSPMKGHSHVYWYRQLPEEGLKFMVYLQKENIIDESGMPKERFSAEFPKEGPSILRIQQVVRGDSAAYFCASSPIEGKGNTIYFGEGSWLTVV.